The TCR beta chain under discussion was sequenced for a study of T cell repertoires in cytomegalovirus infection. Study details: HLA-B-restricted CMV epitopes that are well studied were used alongside recently identified HLA-C-restricted ones.

Of note for this clonotype: Its specificity is unknown.

TCRdb re-called the reads through MiXCR, storing one row per CDR3 protein. Among hundreds of thousands of distinct CDR3 sequences listed, more than 40% were seen once. Germline CDR1 reads SEHNR; CDR2 reads FQNEAQ (reference sequence). This CDR3 has 14 residues. With 5 bases removed from V and 6 bases from J, the gap between germline ends came to 16 bases. The chain employs TRBV7-9 and TRBJ1-2; D unresolved. This receptor was obtained from a human donor in good health (CMV status not recorded). Some clones in this sample may be carry-over from other donors' samples. Sequences were derived from cultured PBMCs, sampled from culture after CMV antigen stimulation. As DNA, the CDR3 is TGTGCCAGCAGCGTACGCGCCGATGCTAATGGCTACACCTTC. Protein product: CASSVRADANGYTF.